The clone carrying this T cell receptor beta chain was seen ten or more times. Its antigen is unknown. This sample stems from a study of T cells in Graves' hyperthyroidism and ophthalmopathy. Findings and caveats of the study: The model made its ophthalmopathy prediction, and onset followed a median approximately six months later. Blood samples included most of the expanded thyroid clonotypes exceeding 0.001.

Clinical symptoms, serum thyroxine and TRAb, thyroid ultrasound and orbital computed tomography were used for the diagnoses. The CDR3 contains 13 residues. Germline assignment: CDR1 SGHTA and CDR2 FQGTGA. J lost 6 bases, V lost 8 bases, and 8 bases had no gene match. Amplification targeted TCR beta CDR3 regions from RNA transcripts. Primed by the HTBI set, a first-round RT-PCR was run on the TCR CDR3. Via MiXCR, TCRdb re-called the multiplex PCR reads, giving one row per CDR3 protein. The table shows hundreds of thousands of distinct CDR3 sequences, with approximately 25% occurring only once. The sequenced material came from blood. This chain uses TRBV7-3 with TRBJ1-2, with 8 nucleotides matching TRBD1. The receptor comes from a woman between 25 and 40 years old with Graves' ophthalmopathy. CDR3 bases: TGTGCCAGCTCGAAACCAGGGGGCGATGGCTACACCTTC. It codes for CASSKPGGDGYTF.